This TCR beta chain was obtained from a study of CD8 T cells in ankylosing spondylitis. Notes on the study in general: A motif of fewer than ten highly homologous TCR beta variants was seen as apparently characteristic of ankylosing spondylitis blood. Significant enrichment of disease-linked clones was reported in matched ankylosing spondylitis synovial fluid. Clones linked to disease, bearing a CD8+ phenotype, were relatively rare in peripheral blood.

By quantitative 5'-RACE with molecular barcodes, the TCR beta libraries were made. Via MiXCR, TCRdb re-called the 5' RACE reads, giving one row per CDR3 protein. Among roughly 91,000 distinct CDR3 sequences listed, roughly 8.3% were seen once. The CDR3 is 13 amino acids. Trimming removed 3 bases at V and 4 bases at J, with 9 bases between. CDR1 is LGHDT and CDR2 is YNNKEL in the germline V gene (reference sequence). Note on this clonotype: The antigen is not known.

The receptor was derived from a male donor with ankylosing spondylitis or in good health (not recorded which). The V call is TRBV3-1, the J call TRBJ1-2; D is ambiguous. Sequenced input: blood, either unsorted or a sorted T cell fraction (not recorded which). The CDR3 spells CASSQHGTYGYTF. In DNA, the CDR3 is TGTGCCAGCAGCCAGCACGGTACCTATGGCTACACCTTC.